This T cell receptor (beta chain) was recorded in a study of shared clonotypes between healthy human individuals (TCRdb year 2020). Notes on the research overall: A few men and two women, aged 18 to 49 years, made up the cohort. For each donor, CD4 naive and CD4 memory were each run on three plates, CD8 naive on two plates, and CD8 memory on one plate. To estimate repertoire size and how much clonotype sharing occurs between individuals, the study deeply sequenced the blood TCR repertoires of roughly 5 healthy adults. To increase sequencing depth and limit assay-specific biases, different laboratories used diverse techniques to prepare libraries and sequence TCR repertoires. Between about 0.8 and 9.5 billion PBMCs per donor were obtained by leukapheresis.

Using the deep immunoSEQ assay, TCR CDR3 regions were amplified from genomic DNA by multiplex PCR. Extracted genomic DNA from each cell subset was spread evenly across all wells of several immunoSEQ 96-well plates, with each plate serving as a replicate. For sorted subsets, around 0.2 ug genomic DNA, equal to tens of thousands of T cell genomes, was loaded into each replicate PCR. The purified libraries were quantified using a Qubit 3.0 fluorometer, sized with a Bioanalyzer 2100, and then quantified again using the KAPA Library Quantification kit. A separate single-read 150-cycle Illumina NextSeq 550 flow cell was used to sequence each immunoSEQ 96-well plate. Per the original workflow: Because the immunoSEQ output held only junctional sequences and lacked quality scores, the filtering could not match the filtering applied to full-length reads. To assign V/J genes and CDR3, sequences were annotated against IMGT germline references using PyIR, a Python wrapper for IgBLAST v1.9. Reads were removed for weak V/J assignments (E-value above 1e-6), missing CDR3, stop codons, out-of-frame junctions, or ambiguous translated residues. V3J clonotypes were defined as sequences sharing the same inferred V gene, J gene, and CDR3 amino acid sequence. The percentage overlap between two repertoires was calculated by dividing the number of shared unique clonotypes by the size of the smaller repertoire. RTK rarefaction, the Chao1 estimator, and Recon v2.1 estimates of unobserved clonotypes were used to assess repertoire richness. Generation probabilities were computed with OLGA for all TCRbeta clonotypes obtained by the gDNA method from a handful of donors. TCRdb stores this immuneACCESS table with in-frame sequences only. Part of the clones is absent; in the studies checked, under half of the shortfall reflects unresolved V genes, and no reason is known for the rest. V, J and clone size derive from that table, while D and trimming were established from the DNA sequence. The sample table records 730,000 or so clones; roughly 78% of these occur just once. The ten most abundant clones make up 1.8% of the sample.

General findings and caveats noted by the study authors: Sampling was limited to blood, and TCR repertoires in tissue likely differ from TCR repertoires in blood. Sharing across a handful of donors was observed for roughly 5% of naive CD4, 3% to 4% of naive CD8, 2.3% of memory CD4, and roughly 0.4% of memory CD8 clonotypes. Clonotypes shared by all four sorted-subset donors showed higher generation probabilities than non-shared clonotypes. Pairwise subsampling indicated that sequencing depth was expected to affect the degree of clonotype sharing among donors. Incomplete sequencing was indicated by rarefaction of sorted-subset datasets, despite the large sequencing depth. Because the study included only a small number of donors, the genetic and exposure-history diversity represented was limited. Larger estimated clonotype richness was generally found for naive subsets than for memory subsets.

Concerning this clone itself: Its antigen is still unknown. Qualities for individual bases were not recorded, and no much larger clone is one base off.

Healthy HIV-negative adults with no recently reported acute infections or vaccinations were included as donors. Only Caucasian adults living in Nashville, Tennessee, USA were represented among the donors. CD4+ T cells were enriched by magnetic negative selection; naive cells were then positively selected on CD45RA, and the negative fraction formed the memory subset. Blood was obtained by leukapheresis, after which PBMCs were separated by Ficoll-Histopaque density gradient centrifugation and cryopreserved in liquid nitrogen vapor phase. Analytical flow cytometry was used to check the purity and quantity of each magnetically sorted T cell population. From each sorted fraction, genomic DNA was isolated and quantified by UV absorbance on a Nanodrop 2000c. The junction carries 10 bases between V and J, which are trimmed by 4 bases and 6 bases respectively. Looking up the germline V gene yields CDR1 SQVTM and CDR2 ANQGSEA. The CDR3, cysteine through phenylalanine, is 11 amino acids long. Of all the DNA, just the CDR3 is kept, 33 bases in frame from base 1.

The chain is encoded by TRBV29-1 joined to TRBJ2-7, with the D gene not clear enough to name. Sequenced: memory CD4+ T cells sorted from blood. The cell subset or site label corresponds to: CD45RA-negative fraction. This sequence originates from a woman aged 25 to 39 in good health. The CDR3 region has the sequence CSVVGLTEQYF. The base sequence is TGCAGCGTTGTCGGGCTGACCGAGCAGTACTTC.